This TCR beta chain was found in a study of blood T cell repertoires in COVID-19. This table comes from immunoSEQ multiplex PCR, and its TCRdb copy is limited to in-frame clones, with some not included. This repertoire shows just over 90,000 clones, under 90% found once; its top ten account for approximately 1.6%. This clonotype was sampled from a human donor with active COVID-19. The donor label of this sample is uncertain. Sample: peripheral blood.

The chain's CDR3 is CASSLGQSGANVLTF. As DNA, the CDR3 is TGTGCCAGCAGCTTGGGACAATCTGGGGCCAACGTCCTGACTTTC. The V call is TRBV5-5, the J call TRBJ2-6, with D unresolved. The CDR3 sequence is 15 residues long. V shed 0 bases and J shed 1 base, with 5 bases lying between them. CDR1 and CDR2 (germline): SGHKS, YYEKEE (reference sequence).